This is a list of T cell receptor beta chains from one sample in a study of Graves' ophthalmopathy and Graves' hyperthyroidism. TCRdb re-analysed the multiplex PCR reads in MiXCR, keeping a single row per CDR3 protein. The sample yields approximately 1.2 million distinct CDR3 sequences, roughly two fifths seen once. The sample consisted of peripheral blood or thyroid tissue (not recorded which). The receptors originated from an adult man with Graves' hyperthyroidism. The conserved cysteine and the conserved F or W are not part of the CDR3 here. The order of the fields is V gene, J gene, CDR3 protein.

V: TRBV7-7; J: TRBJ1-4; CDR3: ASSSLLASGTNEKLF
V: TRBV29-1; J: TRBJ1-2; CDR3: SVEDQGRAYGYT
V: TRBV4-3; J: TRBJ1-2; CDR3: ASSPGRLTDGYT
V: TRBV28; J: TRBJ1-2; CDR3: ASSWTGSGYT
V: TRBV11-2; J: TRBJ2-2; CDR3: ASSLDPASGRNTGELF
V: TRBV18; J: TRBJ1-2; CDR3: ASSSGQGSYT
V: TRBV5-1; J: TRBJ1-4; CDR3: ASSLRGEDEKLF
V: TRBV2; J: TRBJ2-7; CDR3: ASSDQGIAYEQY
V: TRBV12-3/TRBV12-4; J: TRBJ1-2; CDR3: ASSLRGGGYGYT
V: TRBV29-1; J: TRBJ1-3; CDR3: SASGYSGNTIY
V: TRBV5-5; J: TRBJ1-3; CDR3: ASSLIDVGNTIY
V: TRBV12-3/TRBV12-4; J: TRBJ1-5; CDR3: ASSPSRVQMNQPQH
V: TRBV10-3; J: TRBJ1-2; CDR3: AISAPDRGQGGYT
V: TRBV4-2; J: TRBJ2-5; CDR3: ASSQEATSGETQY
V: TRBV20-1; J: TRBJ2-3; CDR3: SASPTSDGTDTQY
V: TRBV10-3; J: TRBJ1-4; CDR3: AIGQGRNEKLF
V: TRBV2; J: TRBJ1-1; CDR3: ASSVITGGYTEAF
V: TRBV2; J: TRBJ1-6; CDR3: ASSASGQGTPLH
V: TRBV6-5; J: TRBJ1-1; CDR3: ASGRGTEAF
V: TRBV20-1; J: TRBJ1-5; CDR3: SARDRQGHQPQH
V: TRBV25-1; J: TRBJ2-7; CDR3: ASSPPFGAGYEQY
V: TRBV11-2; J: TRBJ2-7; CDR3: ASSSIPRPVEY
V: TRBV10-3; J: TRBJ2-5; CDR3: AITAGPRTSGQETQY
V: TRBV7-2; J: TRBJ2-7; CDR3: ASNPSGGNYEQY
V: TRBV29-1; J: TRBJ2-2; CDR3: SVDTGKNTGELF
V: TRBV7-8; J: TRBJ1-6; CDR3: ASTPREDRGVSPLH
V: TRBV20-1; J: TRBJ1-6; CDR3: SAQEGARDSPLH
V: TRBV4-3; J: TRBJ1-2; CDR3: ASSHGSSLYT
V: TRBV12-3/TRBV12-4; J: TRBJ2-7; CDR3: ASSLGGRTYEQY
V: TRBV12-3/TRBV12-4; J: TRBJ1-1; CDR3: ASSLRSGVNTEAF
V: TRBV6-6; J: -; CDR3: ASQPPGTYTGELF
V: TRBV29-1; J: TRBJ1-2; CDR3: SVAVGLQGAYGYT
V: TRBV7-9; J: TRBJ2-5; CDR3: ASSVPGQKETQY
V: TRBV7-2; J: TRBJ1-2; CDR3: ASSLAGGNRQDYGYT
V: TRBV19; J: TRBJ1-1; CDR3: ASNLGTVTEAF
V: TRBV12-3/TRBV12-4; J: TRBJ2-2; CDR3: ASSLFKRFTGELF
V: TRBV7-2; J: TRBJ1-5; CDR3: ASSLGGDLGQPQH
V: TRBV5-4; J: TRBJ2-5; CDR3: ASSLARGSQETQY
V: TRBV25-1; J: TRBJ1-2; CDR3: ATNQAPIQGAKDGYT
V: TRBV20-1; J: TRBJ2-2; CDR3: SARGGHGELF
V: TRBV2; J: TRBJ2-2; CDR3: ASSGGTNTGELF
V: TRBV30; J: TRBJ2-2; CDR3: ACGTKPGELF